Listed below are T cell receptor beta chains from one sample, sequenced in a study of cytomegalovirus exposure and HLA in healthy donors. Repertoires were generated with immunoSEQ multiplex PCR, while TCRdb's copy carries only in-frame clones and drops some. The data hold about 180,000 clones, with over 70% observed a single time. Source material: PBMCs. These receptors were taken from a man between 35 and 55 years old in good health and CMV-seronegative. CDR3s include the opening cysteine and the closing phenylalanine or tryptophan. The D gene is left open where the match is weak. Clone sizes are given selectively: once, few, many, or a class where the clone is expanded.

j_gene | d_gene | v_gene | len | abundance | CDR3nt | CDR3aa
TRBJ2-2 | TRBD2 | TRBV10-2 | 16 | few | TGCGCCAGCACCCCGGGACTAGCGGGAGTAACCGGGGAGCTGTTTTTT | CASTPGLAGVTGELFF
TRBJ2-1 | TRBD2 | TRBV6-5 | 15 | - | TGTGCCAGCAGTTACACGCTAGCGGCCATAAATGAGCAGTTCTTC | CASSYTLAAINEQFF
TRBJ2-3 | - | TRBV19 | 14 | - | TGTGCCAGTAGTATGGTGGGGGGTCCAGATACGCAGTATTTT | CASSMVGGPDTQYF
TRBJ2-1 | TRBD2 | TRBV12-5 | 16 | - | TGTGCTAGTGGTCCGACTAGCGGGGGGTACTACAATGAGCAGTTCTTC | CASGPTSGGYYNEQFF
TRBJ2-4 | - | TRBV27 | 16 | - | TGTGCCAGCAGTTTCTGGGGTGGTAAGGGGTCAAACATTCAGTACTTC | CASSFWGGKGSNIQYF
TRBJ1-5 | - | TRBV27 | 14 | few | TGTGCCAGCACCGTAACAGGGAATTATCAGCCCCAGCATTTT | CASTVTGNYQPQHF
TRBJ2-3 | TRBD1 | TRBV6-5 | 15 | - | TGTGCCAGCAGACCTCAGGGGGCACGTGGAGATACGCAGTATTTT | CASRPQGARGDTQYF
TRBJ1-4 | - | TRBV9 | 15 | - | TGTGCCAGCAGCGTAGAACCACAAGGAGGGGAAAAACTGTTTTTT | CASSVEPQGGEKLFF
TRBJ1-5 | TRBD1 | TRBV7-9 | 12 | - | TGTGGTGTGGGACAGGGGGATCAGCCCCAGCATTTT | CGVGQGDQPQHF
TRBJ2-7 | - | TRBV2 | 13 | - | TGTGCCACCGGCAGTGGGCGGGCCTACGAGCAGTACTTC | CATGSGRAYEQYF
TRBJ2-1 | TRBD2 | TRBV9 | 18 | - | TGTGCCAGCAGCGCCCGAGCCCTAGCGGGGGGATCCTACAATGAGCAGTTCTTC | CASSARALAGGSYNEQFF
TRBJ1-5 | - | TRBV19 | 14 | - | TGTGCCAGTAGTCAACAGAACATCAATCAGCCCCAGCATTTT | CASSQQNINQPQHF
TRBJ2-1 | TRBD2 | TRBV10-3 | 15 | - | TGTGCCATCAGTGAGCTAGCGGGGGGGTACAATGAGCAGTTCTTC | CAISELAGGYNEQFF
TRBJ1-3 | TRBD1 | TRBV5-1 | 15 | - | TGCGCCAGCAGCCGGGACAGGGACTCTGGAAACACCATATATTTT | CASSRDRDSGNTIYF
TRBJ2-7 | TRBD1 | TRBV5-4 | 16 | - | TGTGCCAGCAGCTTGGCCGGCAGGGGGAGCTCCTACGAGCAGTACTTC | CASSLAGRGSSYEQYF
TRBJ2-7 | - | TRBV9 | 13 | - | TGTGCCAGCAGCGTCTGGGGAGAGGGCGAGCAGTACTTC | CASSVWGEGEQYF
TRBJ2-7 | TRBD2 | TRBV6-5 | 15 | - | TGTGCCAGCAGTTACCGTACTAGCGGATCCTACGAGCAGTACTTC | CASSYRTSGSYEQYF
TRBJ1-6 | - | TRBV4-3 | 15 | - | TGCGCCAGCAGCCAAGGGGGGCGGATTAATTCACCCCTCCACTTT | CASSQGGRINSPLHF
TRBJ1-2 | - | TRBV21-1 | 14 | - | TGTGCCAGCAGCATTGGCAGGGGCGTTAATGGCTACACCTTC | CASSIGRGVNGYTF